The 30 T cell receptor beta chains below were found in one sample sequenced in a study of T cell repertoires in cytomegalovirus infection. MiXCR was run by TCRdb on the reads, yielding one entry per CDR3 protein. The profile shows about 130,000 distinct CDR3 sequences, roughly a quarter of them singletons. No antigen has been identified for these receptors. Material: PBMCs, sequenced either directly or after in vitro stimulation (not recorded which). These receptor sequences come from a human donor in good health (CMV status not recorded). Some clones in this sample may be carry-over from other donors' samples.

CDR3 loop: CASKDQGPETQYF. CDR3 nucleotide sequence: TGTGCCAGCAAGGACCAGGGGCCAGAGACCCAGTACTTC. This chain links TRBV6-6 with TRBJ2-5; a possible D gene is TRBD1 (6 bases). Per germline, CDR1 MNHNY and CDR2 SVGAGI (reference sequence). Trimming stripped 7 bases from V and 4 bases from J, with 13 bases between. The CDR3 loop spans 13 amino acids.

The chain couples TRBV12-3 or TRBV12-4 to TRBJ2-2; D may match TRBD1 or TRBD2 (6 bases each). The V end lost 4 bases, the J end lost 7 bases, and 13 bases lay between the germline ends. The CDR3 totals 14 residues. CDR3: CASSSSGAVGELFF. In DNA, the CDR3 is TGTGCCAGCAGTTCGTCGGGGGCGGTCGGGGAGCTGTTTTTT.

This clonotype was counted once. This chain uses TRBV4-3 with TRBJ1-6, with D unresolved. Per germline, CDR1 LGHNA and CDR2 YSLEER. V was clipped by 0 bases and J by 8 bases, with 5 bases between them. This CDR3 region has 13 residues. CDR3 region: CASSQESYSPLHF. Here the CDR3 DNA reads TGCGCCAGCAGCCAAGAATCGTATTCACCCCTCCACTTT.

The chain recombines TRBV4-3 with TRBJ2-1; D might be TRBD1 (6 bases). The CDR3 contains 15 residues. V shed 0 bases and J shed 2 bases, with 8 bases lying between them. CDR1 and CDR2 from the germline V gene are LGHNA and YSLEER. CDR3 sequence reads: CASSQEDSPYNEQFF. CDR3 DNA: TGCGCCAGCAGCCAAGAGGACAGCCCCTACAATGAGCAGTTCTTC.

This clonotype has only a few counts. DNA for the CDR3: TGTGCCATCAGGACGGGACAGATGAACACTGAAGCTTTCTTT. This codes for CAIRTGQMNTEAFF. J is TRBJ1-1 and V is TRBV10-3; TRBD1 agrees at 7 bases. Germline lookup yields CDR1 ENHRY and CDR2 SYGVKD. The CDR3 runs to 14 residues. V dropped 6 bases and J dropped 0; count of bases not matched to a gene: 4.

A few counts support this clonotype. CDR3 nucleotides: TGTGCCAGCAGTAGGACTGTCCCCCATGAGCAGTTCTTC. It translates to CASSRTVPHEQFF. The chain has TRBV6-2 or TRBV6-3 and TRBJ2-1; possibly TRBD2 for D (5 bases). This CDR3 has 13 amino acids. CDR1 and CDR2 from the germline V gene are MNHEY and SVGEGT. The V and J ends lost 5 bases and 8 bases respectively, with 13 bases between them.

V and J are TRBV20-1 and TRBJ1-1, with D unresolved. The CDR3 is 12 amino acids. The germline gives CDR1 DFQATT, CDR2 SNEGSKA (reference sequence). The ends were cut back, 6 bases at V and 1 base at J, with 9 bases in the middle. Here the CDR3 reads CSALPENTEAFF. DNA of the CDR3: TGCAGTGCCTTACCAGAGAACACTGAAGCTTTCTTT.

The chain has TRBV6-6 and TRBJ2-3; 7 bases fit TRBD2. The germline V gene encodes CDR1 MNHNY and CDR2 SVGAGI (reference sequence). V dropped 5 bases and J dropped 5; count of bases not matched to a gene: 13. The length of the CDR3 is 16 residues. The CDR3 coding sequence is TGTGCCAGCAGTGCCGGGACTAACCGGGAGATAGATACGCAGTATTTT. Its translation: CASSAGTNREIDTQYF.

There are many counts of this clonotype. The chain combines TRBV7-9 with TRBJ2-7; 7 positions match TRBD2. Losses at the gene ends were 8 bases for V and 2 bases for J; bases not matched to a gene: 6. Germline CDR1 SEHNR, CDR2 FQNEAQ (reference sequence). The CDR3 is 13 residues long. Here the CDR3 DNA reads TGTGCCAGCGGACCGGGAGGCGCCTACGAGCAGTACTTC. Translating it yields CASGPGGAYEQYF.

The table lists this clonotype with a few counts. This chain joins TRBV5-4 and TRBJ1-2; D gene uncertain. Germline V gives CDR1 SGHNT, CDR2 YYREEE (reference sequence). V shed 4 bases and J shed 0 bases, with 4 bases lying between them. The CDR3 loop spans 12 amino acids. The CDR3 spells CASSLSNYGYTF. DNA for the CDR3: TGTGCCAGCAGCCTTTCTAACTATGGCTACACCTTC.

This clonotype was seen more than once but under ten times. The chain carries TRBV12-3 or TRBV12-4 and TRBJ1-1; D might be TRBD1 (5 bases). This CDR3 is built from 11 residues. Trimming stripped 3 bases from V and 11 bases from J, with 10 bases between. CDR3 DNA: TGTGCCAGCAGTTTGGAGCGGGGGGCTTTCTTT. Translating it yields CASSLERGAFF.

The genes are TRBV4-1 and TRBJ2-7; D gene uncertain. The CDR3 runs 17 residues. V was trimmed by 1 base and J by 5 bases, leaving 21 bases between them. The germline CDR1 and CDR2 sequences are MGHRA and YSYEKL. The CDR3 region is CASSQVWPRSSMDEQYV. The CDR3, as DNA: TGCGCCAGCAGCCAAGTCTGGCCCAGGAGTTCGATGGACGAGCAGTACGTC.

By share of the sample, this clonotype is large. The chain carries TRBV7-2 and TRBJ1-2; 7 bases map to TRBD1. The V gene's germline CDR1 is SGHTA and CDR2 FQGNSA. The CDR3 sequence is 15 residues long. The junction had 20 bases not matched to a gene; V was cut back by 5 bases and J by 14 bases. The CDR3: CASSPSPGTDPIGTF. CDR3 DNA sequence: TGTGCCAGCAGCCCCTCCCCCGGGACAGACCCTATTGGGACCTTC.

This clonotype was counted ten times or more. The chain carries TRBV7-2 and TRBJ1-1, with D unresolved. The CDR3 totals 15 residues. The germline V gene encodes CDR1 SGHTA and CDR2 FQGNSA. V was pared by 2 bases and J by 0 bases, with 10 bases between. The CDR3 loop is CASSLRAMMNTEAFF. In nucleotides, the CDR3 is TGTGCCAGCAGCTTAAGGGCCATGATGAACACTGAAGCTTTCTTT.

This chain connects TRBV4-1 to TRBJ1-5; D gene ambiguous. CDR1 is MGHRA and CDR2 is YSYEKL in the germline V gene. Trimming took 0 bases from V and 7 from J, leaving 13 bases between them. The CDR3 has 15 residues. The CDR3 region is CASSQEAGGGQPQHF. The DNA of the CDR3 is TGCGCCAGCAGCCAAGAGGCAGGAGGTGGGCAGCCCCAGCATTTT.

The chain uses TRBV5-5 and TRBJ2-3; 8 bases are shared with TRBD2. The germline CDR1 and CDR2 sequences are SGHKS and YYEKEE (reference sequence). V was pared by 6 bases and J by 4 bases, with 22 bases of the junction left unmatched. CDR3 length: 19 amino acids. The CDR3 spells CASIGDSLAWSGGPDTQYF. The CDR3 DNA reads TGTGCCAGCATTGGGGATAGTCTAGCCTGGAGCGGGGGCCCAGATACGCAGTATTTT.

This clonotype was detected a few times. The CDR3 region is CASSLVGGGTDTQYF. CDR3 coding DNA: TGTGCCAGTAGTTTAGTGGGAGGAGGGACAGATACGCAGTATTTT. The rearrangement joins TRBV19 to TRBJ2-3; possibly TRBD2 for D (6 bases). CDR3 size: 15 residues. CDR1 is LNHDA, CDR2 SQIVND, per germline (reference sequence). V dropped 5 bases and J dropped 3 bases, with 15 bases sitting between them.

V and J are TRBV20-1 and TRBJ2-7; 11 bases agree with TRBD2. This CDR3 is built from 14 residues. The germline V gene has CDR1 DFQATT and CDR2 SNEGSKA (reference sequence). The V and J ends lost 3 bases and 3 bases, in that order; junction bases with no gene match: 4. The CDR3 DNA reads as TGCAGTGCTAGGCCGGGACTAGCGGACTACGAGCAGTACTTC. Its protein is CSARPGLADYEQYF.

The genes are TRBV7-8 and TRBJ2-2, with unresolved D. Germline values: CDR1 SGHVS, CDR2 FQNEAQ. Trimming removed 6 bases at V and 5 bases at J, with 10 bases between. The CDR3 totals 13 residues. CDR3 protein: CASSGVKTGELFF. DNA of the CDR3: TGTGCCAGCAGTGGAGTGAAGACCGGGGAGCTGTTTTTT.

This clonotype was seen a single time. The chain combines TRBV4-3 with TRBJ1-6; 9 nucleotides line up with TRBD1. Germline lookup yields CDR1 LGHNA and CDR2 YSLEER. J lost 7 bases, V lost 1 base, and 5 bases had no gene match. The CDR3 length is 16 residues. The CDR3 coding sequence is TGCGCCAGCAGCCAAGCCGGGACAGGGAGGAATTCACCCCTCCACTTT. Translated: CASSQAGTGRNSPLHF.

This clonotype appeared a few times. The chain carries TRBV7-2 and TRBJ2-1; D ambiguous. The ends were cut back, 8 bases at V and 9 bases at J, with 14 bases in the middle. This CDR3 has 12 residues. Per germline, CDR1 SGHTA and CDR2 FQGNSA. CDR3 in DNA: TGTGCCAGCGAACTACCCCCTTCTGAGCAGTTCTTC. Its protein product is CASELPPSEQFF.

This clonotype was counted at least ten times. The J gene is TRBJ2-7, the V gene TRBV7-8, with a possible D match to TRBD2 (6 bases). This CDR3 has 13 residues. Per the germline V gene, CDR1 is SGHVS and CDR2 is FQNEAQ. V shed 5 bases and J shed 6 bases, with 14 bases lying between them. Here the CDR3 reads CASSPARRGEQYV. In DNA, the CDR3 is TGTGCCAGCAGCCCAGCACGGCGGGGCGAGCAGTACGTC.

This clonotype showed up many times. This chain connects TRBV6-1 to TRBJ1-4, with no clear D. This CDR3 is built from 16 residues. Germline CDR1 is MNHNS and CDR2 is SASEGT. V was shortened by 4 bases and J by 3 bases, with 15 bases between the two germline ends. CDR3 nucleotides: TGTGCCAGCAGTGGATGGGTTAGTCGGCCTAATGAAAAACTGTTTTTT. This encodes CASSGWVSRPNEKLFF.

This chain connects TRBV7-9 to TRBJ2-1; TRBD2 might be the D (6 bases). Germline V lookup: CDR1 SEHNR, CDR2 FQNEAQ (reference sequence). V lost 3 bases, J lost 8 bases, and 14 bases lay in between. The CDR3 length is 14 residues. The CDR3 sequence is CASSFRGTVDEQFF. As DNA, the CDR3 is TGTGCCAGCAGCTTTCGGGGGACTGTGGATGAGCAGTTCTTC.

This clonotype appeared many times. V usage is TRBV7-2 and J usage is TRBJ2-1; D gene ambiguous. Trimming stripped 1 base from V and 7 bases from J, with 8 bases between. Germline V gives CDR1 SGHTA, CDR2 FQGNSA. The CDR3 sequence is 13 residues long. The CDR3 spells CASSLGGGNEQFF. CDR3 nucleotide sequence: TGTGCCAGCAGCTTAGGTGGTGGTAATGAGCAGTTCTTC.

The chain combines TRBV19 with TRBJ1-2, with D perhaps matching TRBD1 (6 bases). The CDR3 is 16 residues long. The germline gives CDR1 LNHDA, CDR2 SQIVND (reference sequence). Trimming pared 2 bases from V and 0 bases from J, leaving 13 bases between. The CDR3 sequence is CASSISGGSSNYGYTF. The CDR3 DNA follows: TGTGCCAGTAGTATAAGCGGGGGCAGCTCTAACTATGGCTACACCTTC. The variable domain in full, completed from reference TRBV19 and TRBJ1-2, reads DGGITQSPKYLFRKEGQNVTLSCEQNLNHDAMYWYRQDPGQGLRLIYYSQIVNDFQKGDIAEGYSVSREKKESFPLTVTSAQKNPTAFYLCASSISGGSSNYGYTFGSGTRLTVV.

This clonotype occurred a few times. The chain carries TRBV19 and TRBJ1-1, with unresolved D. The germline CDR1 and CDR2 sequences are LNHDA and SQIVND (reference sequence). V was shortened by 3 bases and J by 7 bases, with 21 bases between the two germline ends. CDR3 length: 16 residues. CDR3 sequence (DNA): TGTGCCAGTAGTATCGATGGGAGTCCGTTCAGAATTGAAGCTTTCTTT. It encodes CASSIDGSPFRIEAFF.

This chain joins TRBV20-1 and TRBJ2-1; TRBD2 matches at 9 bases. CDR1 is DFQATT, CDR2 SNEGSKA, per germline (reference sequence). V trimming: 6 bases; J trimming: 7 bases; junction bases outside the gene matches: 10. The CDR3 length is 14 residues. The CDR3 region has the DNA TGCAGTGCCCGGGATGCGGGAGGGTTAAATGAGCAGTTCTTC. It codes for CSARDAGGLNEQFF.

This clonotype was observed at least ten times. The chain links TRBV12-3 or TRBV12-4 to TRBJ1-2; D may be TRBD1 (6 bases). Trimming pared 0 bases from V and 5 bases from J, leaving 13 bases between. This CDR3 has 15 amino acids. Written as DNA, the CDR3 is TGTGCCAGCAGTTTAGCGGGGGGGCGCCTTTATGGCTACACCTTC. Encoded protein: CASSLAGGRLYGYTF.

This clonotype was recorded many times. V and J are TRBV11-2 and TRBJ2-1; TRBD2 matches 7 bases. The germline CDR1 and CDR2 sequences are SGHAT and FQNNGV. The CDR3 runs 16 residues. The V and J ends lost 6 bases and 2 bases, in that order; junction bases with no gene match: 10. The CDR3 protein is CASSQGQRGPYNEQFF. Written as DNA, the CDR3 is TGTGCCAGCAGTCAAGGCCAGCGGGGCCCCTACAATGAGCAGTTCTTC. The complete variable domain, with remaining parts taken from reference TRBV11-2 and TRBJ2-1, reads EAGVAQSPRYKIIEKRQSVAFWCNPISGHATLYWYQQILGQGPKLLIQFQNNGVVDDSQLPKDRFSAERLKGVDSTLKIQPAKLEDSAVYLCASSQGQRGPYNEQFFGPGTRLTVL.